This T cell receptor beta chain was sequenced in a study of vaccination and CD4 T cells after COVID-19. Regarding the study as a whole: From a median of roughly 20 to 40, SARS-CoV-2-reactive clonotypes increased, though not significantly.

Cultured CD4+ T-cell DNA underwent Oncomine TCR Beta short-read sequencing. The authors extracted genomic DNA from cultured CD4+ T cells. TCRdb reanalysed the PCR reads using MiXCR and keeps one entry per CDR3 protein. This sample has about 6,300 distinct CDR3 sequences, with around a third found just once. Treatment specified: approximately nine-day PBMC culture with coronavirus spike peptide pools or control peptides (ViraFEST assay). CD4+ T cells of the unexposed donor were collected before the COVID-19 pandemic (2011-2018). The CDR3 sequence is 13 residues long. From germline, CDR1 is DFQATT and CDR2 SNEGSKA (reference sequence). Trimming took off 1 base at V and 3 bases at J, with 7 bases between the two ends. This clonotype is medium-sized (0.01 to 0.1%) in the sample. The antigen is not known.

The V and J genes are TRBV20-1 and TRBJ1-5, with D possibly being TRBD1 (6 bases). The TCR was taken from a human donor in good health. The sample consisted of CD4+ T cells from blood, cultured in vitro. The CDR3 DNA reads TGCAGTGCTAGAGGGACAGTCAATCAGCCCCAGCATTTT. This encodes CSARGTVNQPQHF.